This TCR beta chain comes out of a study of blood T cell repertoires in COVID-19. Study-wide background: T cells, B-cell-depleted T cells, or PBMCs supplied cDNA or gDNA.

The V segment lost 4 bases and the J segment 1 base; nucleotides outside the gene matches: 5. CDR3 length equals 17 residues. Sequenced by immunoSEQ multiplex PCR; TCRdb stores in-frame clones only, minus some. The repertoire holds 310,000 or so clones, with about 88% as singletons. The chain joins TRBV5-3 to TRBJ2-3; 14 bases map to TRBD2. TRBV5-3 counts as an open reading frame of uncertain function. The receptor was derived from a man in his 70s with acute or convalescent COVID-19. Material: peripheral blood. In DNA, the CDR3 is TGTGCCAGAAGCCAGACTAGCGGGAGGGCAGGCACAGATACGCAGTATTTT. As protein: CARSQTSGRAGTDTQYF.